The source of this T cell receptor beta chain is a study of early T cells in non-severe SARS-CoV-2 infection. In this sample, this clonotype turned up many times. J lost 13 bases, V lost 5 bases, and 9 bases had no gene match. The CDR3 is 14 amino acids. Germline V lookup: CDR1 DFQATT, CDR2 SNEGSKA (reference sequence). MiXCR was run by TCRdb on the 5' RACE reads, yielding one entry per CDR3 protein. The top ten hold under 7% of the sample, which has some 71,000 distinct CDR3 sequences, under 9.5% seen once. This clonotype was obtained from an adult who was a healthcare worker with PCR-confirmed SARS-CoV-2 infection or an uninfected control (not recorded which). V is TRBV20-1 and J is TRBJ2-1; the match to TRBD2 covers 15 bases. Sequenced: whole blood. CDR3: CSAHGTSGGQIQFF. The CDR3 bases are TGCAGTGCTCACGGGACTAGCGGGGGGCAGATCCAGTTCTTC.